The sequence of this T cell receptor beta chain was determined in a study of blood T cell repertoires in COVID-19. Study-level background: Acute and convalescent COVID-19 samples came from the United States, Italy and Spain.

CDR3 length: 11 amino acids. Per the germline V gene, CDR1 is SGHAT and CDR2 is FQNNGV. V was trimmed by 5 bases and J by 13 bases, leaving 12 bases between them. Profiling relied on immunoSEQ multiplex PCR, and the TCRdb table lists in-frame clones only, not all of them. The sample holds roughly 16,000 clones, 88% seen once. The chain joins TRBV11-2 to TRBJ2-1; maybe TRBD2 (6 bases). This sequence was found in a human donor in a cohort sampled during active COVID-19. Specimen: peripheral blood. This CDR3 reads CASSPGRLQFF. The CDR3 DNA sequence: TGTGCCAGCAGCCCAGGGAGGCTCCAGTTCTTC.